This T cell receptor beta chain appears in the sequencing data of a study of T cell repertoires in cytomegalovirus infection. General study points: Dominant in the ex vivo response were TCR beta clonotypes restricted by HLA-C and specific for CMV.

As to this clonotype: The antigen is unknown.

Each CDR3 protein is one row after TCRdb ran MiXCR on the reads. The sample has a few hundred thousand distinct CDR3 sequences; roughly an eighth are singletons. After removal of 4 bases from V and 3 bases from J, the junction contained 7 bases not matched to a gene. The CDR3 spans 16 residues. Germline-derived CDR1 and CDR2 are MDHEN and SYDVKM. The source of this sequence is a human donor in good health (CMV status not recorded). Some clones in this sample may be carry-over from other donors' samples. The chain couples TRBV28 to TRBJ2-2; TRBD2 aligns across 8 bases. Sequenced input: PBMCs. In DNA, the CDR3 is TGTGCCAGCAGTTCCGGGGGGGGAGTGGACACCGGGGAGCTGTTTTTT. Encoded protein: CASSSGGGVDTGELFF.